The next 4 T cell receptor beta chains were all read from a single sample in a study of T-cell reconstitution after alpha-beta-depleted transplantation in children. Unique molecular identifiers were incorporated during preparation of the TCRbeta library. Via MiXCR, TCRdb re-called the PCR reads, giving one row per CDR3 protein. The profile shows 200,000 to 300,000 distinct CDR3 sequences, over 20% of them singletons. The sequences come from PBMCs, collected before TCRalphabeta/CD19-depleted stem cell transplant. The receptors here all came from a girl aged 2-10 years with Fanconi anemia, due to receive a stem cell transplant.

The rearrangement links TRBV6-1 to TRBJ2-2; D possibly uses TRBD1 or TRBD2 (6 bases each). The CDR3 extends over 14 amino acids. Germline values: CDR1 MNHNS, CDR2 SASEGT. Trimming shortened V by 8 bases and J by 0 bases, and 10 bases separated the two germline ends. The CDR3 coding sequence is TGTGCCAGCGAGGAGGGGGCGAACACCGGGGAGCTGTTTTTT. It translates to CASEEGANTGELFF.

This clonotype was seen ten or more times. The rearrangement uses TRBV20-1 and TRBJ1-1; 8 bases map to TRBD1. CDR3 size: 13 residues. V trimming: 3 bases; J trimming: 5 bases; junction bases outside the gene matches: 5. From germline, CDR1 is DFQATT and CDR2 SNEGSKA (reference sequence). The CDR3 loop reads CSASRGRKTEAFF. CDR3 DNA: TGCAGTGCTAGCAGGGGGCGAAAAACTGAAGCTTTCTTT.

The chain carries TRBV20-1 and TRBJ2-7; D perhaps matches TRBD1 (5 bases). With 6 bases removed from V and 4 bases from J, the gap between germline ends came to 19 bases. The CDR3 runs to 14 residues. Germline loops: CDR1 DFQATT, CDR2 SNEGSKA (reference sequence). CDR3 amino acids: CSATLQAGPYEQYF. DNA for the CDR3: TGCAGTGCAACTCTGCAGGCAGGGCCGTACGAGCAGTACTTC.

Only a few counts were recorded for this clonotype. J is TRBJ2-1 and V is TRBV12-3 or TRBV12-4, with D possibly being TRBD2 (7 bases). The CDR3 consists of 15 residues. V lost 6 bases and J 5 bases, leaving 17 bases between the germline ends. CDR3 loop: CASSLRRGPHNEQFF. The CDR3 DNA reads TGTGCCAGCAGCCTTCGGCGGGGGCCCCACAATGAGCAGTTCTTC.